The table lists the clone carrying this T cell receptor beta chain with many counts. This record belongs to a study of low-dose radiotherapy and immunotherapy resistance in tumors. The overall study: Intravenous cyclophosphamide 200 mg/m2 was given every two weeks, one day before radiation and immunotherapy.

Indicated time point: after trial treatment. Treatment reported: LDRT plus nivolumab, ipilimumab, low-dose cyclophosphamide and aspirin (RACIN trial). Primers targeting TRAV and TRBV primed first-strand cDNA, covering alpha and beta chains. It was with a constant-region primer and a V-primer adapter that TCRs were amplified over roughly 19 PCR cycles. TCRdb reprocessed the reads via MiXCR and lists one record per CDR3 protein. Of about 100,000 distinct CDR3 sequences listed, more than 20% are singletons. The CDR3 is 17 amino acids. The V gene lost 3 bases and the J gene lost 2 bases, with 18 bases spanning the gap. CDR1 and CDR2 (germline): MNHNS, SASEGT.

The rearrangement uses TRBV6-1 and TRBJ2-3, with D perhaps matching TRBD1 or TRBD2 (7 bases each). Source: PBMCs, taken after low-dose radiotherapy plus immunotherapy. This receptor was obtained from a male donor with prostate cancer. The CDR3 spells CASSEEGRGTATDTQYF. CDR3 DNA: TGTGCCAGCAGTGAGGAAGGGAGGGGGACAGCCACAGATACGCAGTATTTT.